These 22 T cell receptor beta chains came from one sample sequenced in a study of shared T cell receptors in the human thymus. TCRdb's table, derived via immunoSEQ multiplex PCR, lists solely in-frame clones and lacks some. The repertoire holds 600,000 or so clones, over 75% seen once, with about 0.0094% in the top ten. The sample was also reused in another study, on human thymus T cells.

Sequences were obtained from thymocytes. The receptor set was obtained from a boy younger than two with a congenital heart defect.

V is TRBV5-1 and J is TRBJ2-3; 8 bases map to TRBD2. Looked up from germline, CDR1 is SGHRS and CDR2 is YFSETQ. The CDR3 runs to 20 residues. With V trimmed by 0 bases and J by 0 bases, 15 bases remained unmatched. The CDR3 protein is CASSLARRAGATASTDTQYF. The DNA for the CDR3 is TGCGCCAGCAGCTTGGCCCGAAGAGCGGGGGCGACTGCTAGCACAGATACGCAGTATTTT.

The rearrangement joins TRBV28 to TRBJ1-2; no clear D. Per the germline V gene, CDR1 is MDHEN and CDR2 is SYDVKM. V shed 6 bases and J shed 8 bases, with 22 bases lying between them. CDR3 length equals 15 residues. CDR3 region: CASSPDPPEPGGYTF. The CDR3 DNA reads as TGTGCCAGCAGCCCAGACCCACCGGAGCCTGGCGGCTACACCTTC.

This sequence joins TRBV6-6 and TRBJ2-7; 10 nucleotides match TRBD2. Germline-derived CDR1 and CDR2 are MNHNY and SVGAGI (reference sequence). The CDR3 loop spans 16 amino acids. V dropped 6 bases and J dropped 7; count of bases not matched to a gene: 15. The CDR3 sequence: CASSYRLAGDLGEQYF. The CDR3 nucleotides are TGTGCCAGCAGCTACAGGCTAGCGGGGGATTTAGGGGAGCAGTACTTC.

DNA for the CDR3: TGTGCCTGGAAACGGACAGGGGCAGGTCCCCAGCATTTT. Encoded protein: CAWKRTGAGPQHF. The rearrangement joins TRBV30 to TRBJ1-5, with 9 bases that match TRBD1. The CDR3 length is 13 residues. V dropped 4 bases and J dropped 10; count of bases not matched to a gene: 8. The germline V gene encodes CDR1 GTSNPN and CDR2 SVGIG (reference sequence). Full variable domain (outside the CDR3, taken from reference TRBV30 and TRBJ1-5): SQTIHQWPATLVQPVGSPLSLECTVEGTSNPNLYWYRQAAGRGLQLLFYSVGIGQISSEVPQNLSASRPQDRQFILSSKKLLLSDSGFYLCAWKRTGAGPQHFGDGTRLSIL.

In nucleotides, the CDR3 is TGCGCCAGCAGCCAAGATTGGTGGTCCGGGACTAGCGGGGGACCAAGCACAGATACGCAGTATTTT. Protein: CASSQDWWSGTSGGPSTDTQYF. V and J are TRBV4-1 and TRBJ2-3; 14 bases map to TRBD2. J lost 0 bases, V lost 0 bases, and 14 bases had no gene match. Per the germline V gene, CDR1 is MGHRA and CDR2 is YSYEKL. CDR3 length: 22 residues.

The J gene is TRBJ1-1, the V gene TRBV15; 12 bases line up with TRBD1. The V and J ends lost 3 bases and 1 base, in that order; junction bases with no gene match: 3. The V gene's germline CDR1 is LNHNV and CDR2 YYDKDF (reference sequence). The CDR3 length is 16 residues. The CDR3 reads CATSSGTGGRNTEAFF. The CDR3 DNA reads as TGTGCCACCAGCAGTGGGACAGGGGGCCGGAACACTGAAGCTTTCTTT.

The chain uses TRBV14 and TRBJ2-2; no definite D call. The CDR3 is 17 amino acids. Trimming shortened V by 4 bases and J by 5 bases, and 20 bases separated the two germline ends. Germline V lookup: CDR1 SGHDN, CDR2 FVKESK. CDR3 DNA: TGTGCCAGCAGCCGCCCCCGAGAGCTGTCGGAGACCGGGGAGCTGTTTTTT. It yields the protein CASSRPRELSETGELFF. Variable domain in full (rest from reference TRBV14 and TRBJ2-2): EAGVTQFPSHSVIEKGQTVTLRCDPISGHDNLYWYRRVMGKEIKFLLHFVKESKQDESGMPNNRFLAERTGGTYSTLKVQPAELEDSGVYFCASSRPRELSETGELFFGEGSRLTVL.

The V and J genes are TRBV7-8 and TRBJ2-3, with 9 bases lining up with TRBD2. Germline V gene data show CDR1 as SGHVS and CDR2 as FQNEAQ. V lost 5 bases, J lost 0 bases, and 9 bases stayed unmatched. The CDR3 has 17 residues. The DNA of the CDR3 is TGTGCCAGCAGCCCAGGGGTGCGGGAGGGTAGCACAGATACGCAGTATTTT. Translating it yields CASSPGVREGSTDTQYF.

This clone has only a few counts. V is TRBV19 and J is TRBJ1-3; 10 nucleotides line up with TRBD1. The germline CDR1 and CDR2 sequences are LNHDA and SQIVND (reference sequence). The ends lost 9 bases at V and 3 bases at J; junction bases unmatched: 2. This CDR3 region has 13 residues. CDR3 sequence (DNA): TGTGCCAGCGGGACAGGGGATGGAAACACCATATATTTT. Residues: CASGTGDGNTIYF.

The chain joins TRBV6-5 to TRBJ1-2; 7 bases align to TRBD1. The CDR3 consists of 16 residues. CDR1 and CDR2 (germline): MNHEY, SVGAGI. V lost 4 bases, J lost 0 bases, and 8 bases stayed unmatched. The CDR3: CASSSLPGTANYGYTF. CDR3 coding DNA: TGTGCCAGCAGTTCTTTGCCCGGGACAGCTAACTATGGCTACACCTTC.

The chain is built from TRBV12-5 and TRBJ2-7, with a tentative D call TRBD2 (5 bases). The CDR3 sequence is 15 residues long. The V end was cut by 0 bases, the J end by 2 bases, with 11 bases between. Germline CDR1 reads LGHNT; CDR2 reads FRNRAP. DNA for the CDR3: TGTGCTAGTGGTTTGGTAGGCGGGCGCACCTACGAGCAGTACTTC. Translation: CASGLVGGRTYEQYF.

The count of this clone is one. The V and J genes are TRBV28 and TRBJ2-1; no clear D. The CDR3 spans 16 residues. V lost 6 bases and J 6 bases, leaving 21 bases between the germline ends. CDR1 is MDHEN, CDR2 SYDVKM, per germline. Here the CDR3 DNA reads TGTGCCAGCAGGCTAGAAACCAGTAATCCCTCCAATGAGCAGTTCTTC. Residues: CASRLETSNPSNEQFF.

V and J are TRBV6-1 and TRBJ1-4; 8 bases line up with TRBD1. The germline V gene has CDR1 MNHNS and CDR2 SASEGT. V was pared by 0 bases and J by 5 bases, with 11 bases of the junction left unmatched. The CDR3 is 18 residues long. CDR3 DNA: TGTGCCAGCAGTGAAGCGCTTGATTCGGGACAGGAAAATGAAAAACTGTTTTTT. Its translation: CASSEALDSGQENEKLFF.

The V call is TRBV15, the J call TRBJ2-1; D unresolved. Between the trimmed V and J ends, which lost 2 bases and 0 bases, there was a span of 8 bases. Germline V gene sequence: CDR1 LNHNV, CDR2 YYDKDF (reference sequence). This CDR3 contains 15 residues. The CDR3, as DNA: TGTGCCACCAGCAGAATCACCAGCTCCTACAATGAGCAGTTCTTC. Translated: CATSRITSSYNEQFF.

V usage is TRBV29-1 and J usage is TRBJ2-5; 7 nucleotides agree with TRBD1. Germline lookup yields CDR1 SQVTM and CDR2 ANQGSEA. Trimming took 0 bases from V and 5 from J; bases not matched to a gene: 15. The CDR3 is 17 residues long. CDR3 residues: CSVEDLGERGRRETQYF. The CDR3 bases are TGCAGCGTTGAAGATCTAGGCGAAAGGGGGCGCCGGGAGACCCAGTACTTC.

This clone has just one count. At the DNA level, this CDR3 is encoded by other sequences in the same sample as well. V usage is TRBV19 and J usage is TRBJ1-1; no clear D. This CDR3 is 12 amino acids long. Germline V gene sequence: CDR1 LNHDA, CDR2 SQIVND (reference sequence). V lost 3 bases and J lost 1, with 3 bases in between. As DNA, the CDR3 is TGTGCCAGTAGTATGAGGAACACTGAAGCTTTCTTT. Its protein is CASSMRNTEAFF. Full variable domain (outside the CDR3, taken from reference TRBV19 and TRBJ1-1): DGGITQSPKYLFRKEGQNVTLSCEQNLNHDAMYWYRQDPGQGLRLIYYSQIVNDFQKGDIAEGYSVSREKKESFPLTVTSAQKNPTAFYLCASSMRNTEAFFGQGTRLTVV.

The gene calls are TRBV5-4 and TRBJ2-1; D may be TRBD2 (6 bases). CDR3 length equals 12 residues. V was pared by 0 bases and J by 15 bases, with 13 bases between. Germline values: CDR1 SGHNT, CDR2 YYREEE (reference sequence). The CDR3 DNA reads TGTGCCAGCAGCTTGGTCGGGGGAGCATGGTTCTTC. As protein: CASSLVGGAWFF.

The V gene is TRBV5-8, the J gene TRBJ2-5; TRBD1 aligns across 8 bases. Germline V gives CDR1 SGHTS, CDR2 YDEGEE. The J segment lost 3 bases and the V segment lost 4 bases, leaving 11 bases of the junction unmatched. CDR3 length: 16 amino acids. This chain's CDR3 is CASSLTGAIMEETQYF. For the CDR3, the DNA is TGTGCCAGCAGCCTGACAGGGGCAATAATGGAAGAGACCCAGTACTTC.

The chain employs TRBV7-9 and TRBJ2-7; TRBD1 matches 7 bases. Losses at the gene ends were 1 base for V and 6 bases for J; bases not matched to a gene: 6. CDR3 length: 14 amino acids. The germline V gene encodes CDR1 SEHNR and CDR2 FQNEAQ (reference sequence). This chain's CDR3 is CASSLGDRAGEQYF. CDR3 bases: TGTGCCAGCAGCTTAGGCGACAGGGCTGGCGAGCAGTACTTC.

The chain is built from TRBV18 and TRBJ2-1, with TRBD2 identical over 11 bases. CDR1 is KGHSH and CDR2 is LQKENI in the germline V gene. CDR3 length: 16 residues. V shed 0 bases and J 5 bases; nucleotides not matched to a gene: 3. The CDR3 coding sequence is TGTGCCAGCTCACCACCCTCTAGCGGGAGGCACAATGAGCAGTTCTTC. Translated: CASSPPSSGRHNEQFF.

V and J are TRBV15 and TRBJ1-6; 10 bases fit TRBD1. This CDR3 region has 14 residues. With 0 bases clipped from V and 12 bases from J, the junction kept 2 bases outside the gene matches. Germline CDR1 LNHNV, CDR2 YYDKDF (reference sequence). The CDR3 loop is CATSRDGQGVPLHF. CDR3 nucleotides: TGTGCCACCAGCAGAGACGGACAGGGGGTACCCCTCCACTTT.

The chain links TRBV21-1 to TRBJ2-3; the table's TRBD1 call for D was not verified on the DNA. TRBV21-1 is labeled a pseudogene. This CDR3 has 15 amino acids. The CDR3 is CASSPDRGCTDTQYF. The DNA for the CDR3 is TGTGCCAGCAGCCCAGACAGGGGGTGCACAGATACGCAGTATTTT.